These 9 T cell receptor beta chains originate from one sample sequenced in a study of blood T cell repertoires in COVID-19. Here immunoSEQ multiplex PCR was the method, and the copy in TCRdb shows in-frame clones only, minus some. The sample lists roughly 290,000 clones, about 85% seen once, with about 1% in the top ten. Sequenced: peripheral blood. These receptor sequences come from a human donor with COVID-19, enrolled during active disease. The donor label of this sample is uncertain.

V usage is TRBV7-8 and J usage is TRBJ1-2, with TRBD1 identical over 8 bases. Germline CDR1 SGHVS, CDR2 FQNEAQ. The CDR3 runs to 14 residues. Unmatched junction bases numbered 9, after V lost 5 bases and J lost 7 bases. CDR3 sequence reads: CASSIRQGSGGYTF. The CDR3 DNA reads TGTGCCAGCAGCATCCGACAGGGGTCGGGTGGCTACACCTTC.

The chain couples TRBV7-8 to TRBJ1-5; D may be TRBD1 (5 bases). The CDR3 covers 17 residues. Trimming stripped 5 bases from V and 4 bases from J, with 21 bases between. Germline values: CDR1 SGHVS, CDR2 FQNEAQ. The CDR3 DNA reads as TGTGCCAGCAGCGGTCAGGGCGGGGGTTTAAGAAATCAGCCCCAGCATTTT. It encodes CASSGQGGGLRNQPQHF.

V and J are TRBV7-9 and TRBJ2-7, with 10 nucleotides matching TRBD1. The V gene's germline CDR1 is SEHNR and CDR2 FQNEAQ (reference sequence). J was trimmed by 3 bases and V by 10 bases; bases with no gene match: 18. The CDR3 is 17 amino acids. CDR3 in DNA: TGTGCCATCAGTAGTAGGGGACAGGGGTCGGACTACTACGAGCAGTACTTC. As protein: CAISSRGQGSDYYEQYF. The full variable domain, completed using reference TRBV7-9 and TRBJ2-7, is DTGVSQNPRHKITKRGQNVTFRCDPISEHNRLYWYRQTLGQGPEFLTYFQNEAQLEKSRLLSDRFSAERPKGSFSTLEIQRTEQGDSAMYLCAISSRGQGSDYYEQYFGPGTRLTVT.

The V gene is TRBV28, the J gene TRBJ1-1, with D unclear. The germline V gene has CDR1 MDHEN and CDR2 SYDVKM. Between the trimmed V and J ends, which lost 6 bases and 10 bases, there was a span of 18 bases. This CDR3 has 13 amino acids. The CDR3 sequence: CASSLQGRGLAFF. In DNA form, the CDR3 reads TGTGCCAGCAGCCTCCAAGGGAGAGGGTTAGCTTTCTTT.

The J gene is TRBJ1-2, the V gene TRBV29-1; TRBD1 agrees at 9 bases. Germline V lookup: CDR1 SQVTM, CDR2 ANQGSEA. This CDR3 has 16 residues. Trimming at V came to 0 bases and at J to 2 bases, leaving 7 bases not matched to a gene. CDR3 nucleotide sequence: TGCAGCGTTGAAGACCCACGGACAGGGGAAAACTATGGCTACACCTTC. Its protein is CSVEDPRTGENYGYTF.

This sequence joins TRBV19 and TRBJ1-2, with D unresolved. Deletions cut 2 bases from V and 13 bases from J, with 14 bases between. The CDR3 totals 12 residues. CDR1 and CDR2 from the germline V gene are LNHDA and SQIVND (reference sequence). In DNA, the CDR3 is TGTGCCAGTAGTATACTCGGGGTTAAGTGCACCTTC. This encodes CASSILGVKCTF.

The V gene is TRBV6-6, the J gene TRBJ1-2; D is unclear. The CDR3 is 13 amino acids. Between the trimmed V and J ends, which lost 2 bases and 3 bases, there was a span of 7 bases. CDR1 is MNHNY and CDR2 is SVGAGI in the germline V gene (reference sequence). As DNA, the CDR3 is TGTGCCAGCAGTTACGAGGCCGACTATGGCTACACCTTC. Protein product: CASSYEADYGYTF.

The chain combines TRBV30 with TRBJ2-7; TRBD2 matches 10 bases. The trim removed 1 base at V and 8 bases at J, leaving 5 bases unmatched. This CDR3 is built from 13 residues. From germline, CDR1 is GTSNPN and CDR2 SVGIG (reference sequence). CDR3 residues: CAWSAGSGGKQYF. The CDR3 coding sequence is TGTGCCTGGAGTGCAGGTAGCGGGGGGAAGCAGTACTTC.

This rearrangement joins TRBV7-9 to TRBJ2-5; possibly TRBD2 for D (7 bases). Germline CDR1 SEHNR, CDR2 FQNEAQ (reference sequence). Trimming removed 4 bases at V and 4 bases at J, with 10 bases between. The CDR3 has 13 amino acids. CDR3 residues: CASSWGGGETQYF. CDR3 bases: TGTGCCAGCAGCTGGGGGGGCGGAGAGACCCAGTACTTC.